This TCR beta chain was obtained from a study of blood T cell repertoires in COVID-19. Germline CDR1 SGHRS, CDR2 YFSETQ. Germline trimming cut 7 bases from V and 6 bases from J; bases unmatched to any gene: 6. The CDR3 contains 13 residues. Sequencing used immunoSEQ multiplex PCR; TCRdb keeps in-frame clones, though not all of them. Of about 89,000 clones listed, about 83% are singletons. The chain employs TRBV5-1 and TRBJ1-4; 7 nucleotides line up with TRBD1. Material: peripheral blood. The source of this sequence is a man between 65 and 85 years old with COVID-19, enrolled during active disease. As DNA, the CDR3 is TGCGCCAGCGGCCGACAGGGAGATGAAAAACTGTTTTTT. Its translation is CASGRQGDEKLFF. Together with reference TRBV5-1 and TRBJ1-4, the CDR3 gives the full variable domain: KAGVTQTPRYLIKTRGQQVTLSCSPISGHRSVSWYQQTPGQGLQFLFEYFSETQRNKGNFPGRFSGRQFSNSRSEMNVSTLELGDSALYLCASGRQGDEKLFFGSGTQLSVL.